Following are 17 T cell receptor beta chains from one sample sequenced in a study of cytomegalovirus exposure and HLA in healthy donors. The PCR contained 60 Vbeta and 13 Jbeta primers. Profiling relied on immunoSEQ multiplex PCR, and the TCRdb table lists in-frame clones only, not all of them. Among under 250,000 clones listed, around 84% were seen once. Sequenced material: PBMCs. Receptors originate from a girl aged 2 to 9 in good health and CMV-seronegative.

The chain joins TRBV5-1 to TRBJ2-3; 8 bases fit TRBD1. The CDR3 covers 13 residues. V trimming: 4 bases; J trimming: 5 bases; junction bases outside the gene matches: 3. Germline V gene lookup returns CDR1 SGHRS and CDR2 YFSETQ. CDR3 region: CASSPDRGDTQYF. CDR3 coding DNA: TGCGCCAGCAGCCCCGACAGGGGAGATACGCAGTATTTT.

The chain uses TRBV9 and TRBJ1-2; D is unresolved. CDR1 is SGDLS, CDR2 YYNGEE, per germline. Trimming took 0 bases from V and 2 from J, leaving 8 bases between them. The CDR3 is made up of 14 amino acids. CDR3 region: CASSVDGLNYGYTF. The DNA of the CDR3 is TGTGCCAGCAGCGTAGATGGCCTCAACTATGGCTACACCTTC.

The V and J genes are TRBV5-1 and TRBJ1-2, with 9 positions matching TRBD1. CDR3 length: 14 residues. Germline trimming cut 4 bases from V and 6 bases from J; bases unmatched to any gene: 7. CDR1 is SGHRS, CDR2 YFSETQ, per germline. CDR3 sequence (DNA): TGCGCCAGCAGCGGCCTACAGGGGGCGGATGGCTACACCTTC. Protein: CASSGLQGADGYTF.

Remarks on this clone: One end of the junction does not line up with germline, which may come from a read error. The chain combines TRBV6-6 with TRBJ1-6; D not resolved. The CDR3 has 13 residues. The germline CDR1 and CDR2 sequences are MNHNY and SVGAGI (reference sequence). The CDR3 reads CTSSYEVASPLHF. CDR3 DNA sequence: TGTACCAGCAGTTATGAGGTCGCTTCACCCCTCCACTTT.

Points on this clone: The same CDR3 is also encoded by other DNA sequences in this sample. V is TRBV13 and J is TRBJ2-7; TRBD2 matches 8 bases. CDR1 and CDR2 from the germline V gene are PRHDT and FYEKMQ (reference sequence). The V segment lost 0 bases and the J segment 3 bases; nucleotides outside the gene matches: 1. This CDR3 is built from 14 residues. The CDR3 nucleotides read TGTGCCAGCAGCTTAGGAACTAGCGGCTACGAGCAGTACTTC. Its translation is CASSLGTSGYEQYF.

This chain uses TRBV5-4 with TRBJ2-7; 12 nucleotides agree with TRBD2. V dropped 3 bases and J dropped 4; count of bases not matched to a gene: 2. This CDR3 spans 14 amino acids. The V gene's germline CDR1 is SGHNT and CDR2 YYREEE (reference sequence). The CDR3 nucleotides read TGTGCCAGCAGCTCGGGACTAGCGGGTTACGAGCAGTACTTC. Translated: CASSSGLAGYEQYF. The whole variable domain, filled in from reference TRBV5-4 and TRBJ2-7, reads ETGVTQSPTHLIKTRGQQVTLRCSSQSGHNTVSWYQQALGQGPQFIFQYYREEENGRGNFPPRFSGLQFPNYSSELNVNALELDDSALYLCASSSGLAGYEQYFGPGTRLTVT.

The CDR3 region is CASTTSTVNTEAFF. The DNA for the CDR3 is TGTGCCAGCACCACCTCGACAGTCAACACTGAAGCTTTCTTT. V is TRBV5-4 and J is TRBJ1-1; a possible D gene is TRBD1 (5 bases). The CDR3 length is 14 residues. The germline V and J ends were trimmed by 6 bases and 2 bases, with 14 bases remaining between them. From germline, CDR1 is SGHNT and CDR2 YYREEE (reference sequence).

With respect to this clone: An end of the junction differs from the germline gene, which may be a read error. The V and J genes are TRBV4-1 and TRBJ2-7; D may be TRBD2 (5 bases). This CDR3 is built from 19 residues. Germline V CDR1 and CDR2: MGHRA, YSYEKL. CDR3 bases: TGCGCCAGCAGCCAAGTTTTGCAACGGGGAGCCGAAGGACCCTACGTGCAGTACTTC. This encodes CASSQVLQRGAEGPYVQYF.

V is TRBV12-5 and J is TRBJ1-5, with a tentative D call TRBD1 (6 bases). Germline lookup yields CDR1 LGHNT and CDR2 FRNRAP. The CDR3 is 14 amino acids. V lost 7 bases and J lost 4, with 14 bases in between. The CDR3 protein is CASASGTPNQPQHF. The DNA of the CDR3 is TGTGCTAGTGCCTCGGGGACACCTAATCAGCCCCAGCATTTT.

This chain joins TRBV28 and TRBJ1-5; D may be TRBD1 (6 bases). The V end was cut by 8 bases, the J end by 9 bases, with 20 bases between. Germline V CDR1 and CDR2: MDHEN, SYDVKM. CDR3 size: 14 residues. The CDR3 DNA reads TGTGCCAGCGGGTTAACAGGGTTCGGTACGCCCCAGCATTTT. Amino acid sequence: CASGLTGFGTPQHF.

CDR3 loop: CASSERRQGNTEAFF. DNA of the CDR3: TGTGCCAGCAGTGAAAGGAGACAGGGTAACACTGAAGCTTTCTTT. The chain combines TRBV6-1 with TRBJ1-1; 7 bases line up with TRBD1. The CDR3 totals 15 residues. From germline, CDR1 is MNHNS and CDR2 SASEGT. V trimming: 2 bases; J trimming: 2 bases; junction bases outside the gene matches: 5.

The V gene is TRBV5-1, the J gene TRBJ2-3, with 8 bases lining up with TRBD1. Germline values: CDR1 SGHRS, CDR2 YFSETQ. With V trimmed by 7 bases and J by 0 bases, 1 base remained unmatched. The CDR3 consists of 13 residues. The CDR3 protein is CASRQGSTDTQYF. The CDR3, as DNA: TGCGCCAGCCGACAGGGGAGCACAGATACGCAGTATTTT.

This clone was observed a few times. V usage is TRBV5-3 and J usage is TRBJ2-2; D might be TRBD1 (5 bases). TRBV5-3 is placed among ORFs of uncertain function. V lost 4 bases to trimming and J lost 3 bases, with 13 bases between them. The CDR3 is 15 amino acids. The CDR3 is CARSPLTAYTGELFF. In DNA, the CDR3 is TGTGCCAGAAGCCCCTTGACAGCCTACACCGGGGAGCTGTTTTTT.

Of note for this clone: This same CDR3 is encoded by further DNA sequences in the sample. The rearrangement links TRBV15 to TRBJ2-3; 8 nucleotides line up with TRBD2. There are 19 residues in the CDR3. Germline loops: CDR1 LNHNV, CDR2 YYDKDF (reference sequence). The V segment lost 2 bases and the J segment 1 base; nucleotides outside the gene matches: 14. The chain's CDR3 is CATSRPSAGGLWGTDTQYF. The CDR3 DNA reads TGTGCCACCAGCAGACCCTCGGCGGGGGGCCTGTGGGGCACAGATACGCAGTATTTT.

V and J are TRBV5-1 and TRBJ2-1; TRBD2 matches at 15 bases. CDR3 length equals 20 residues. Per the germline V gene, CDR1 is SGHRS and CDR2 is YFSETQ. The J segment lost 0 bases and the V segment lost 2 bases, leaving 9 bases of the junction unmatched. The CDR3 loop is CASSLRTSGGAPGSYNEQFF. The CDR3 nucleotides are TGCGCCAGCAGCTTACGGACTAGCGGGGGGGCCCCCGGCTCCTACAATGAGCAGTTCTTC.

The rearrangement links TRBV18 to TRBJ2-2; 8 bases agree with TRBD2. Germline V CDR1 and CDR2: KGHSH, LQKENI. This CDR3 contains 15 residues. V trimming: 3 bases; J trimming: 4 bases; junction bases outside the gene matches: 4. The DNA for the CDR3 is TGTGCCAGCTCACCCGGCGGGGGGAGCACCGGGGAGCTGTTTTTT. Its protein product is CASSPGGGSTGELFF.

The table lists this clone with a count of one. Here the CDR3 reads CASSEGGPYEQYF. The CDR3 DNA reads TGTGCCAGCAGCGAAGGGGGTCCCTACGAGCAGTACTTC. The rearrangement links TRBV5-4 to TRBJ2-7, with D tentatively TRBD1 (6 bases). V lost 4 bases and J lost 2, with 10 bases in between. CDR1 and CDR2 from the germline V gene are SGHNT and YYREEE (reference sequence). The CDR3 is 13 residues long.